This T cell receptor (beta chain) was identified during a study of blood T cell repertoires in COVID-19. Profiled with immunoSEQ multiplex PCR; TCRdb holds only in-frame clones, not every one. The table lists approximately 76,000 clones, around nine tenths of them singletons. In germline, CDR1 is KGHSY, CDR2 FQNENV. The CDR3 sequence is 14 residues long. Germline trimming cut 5 bases from V and 7 bases from J; bases unmatched to any gene: 4. The sequencing input was peripheral blood. The TCR originated in a woman aged 55-69 years with acute or convalescent COVID-19. The genes are TRBV16 and TRBJ1-4, with TRBD1 matching 10 bases. The DNA for the CDR3 is TGTGCCAGCAGCACCGGGACAGGGGTTGAAAAACTGTTTTTT. It is translated as CASSTGTGVEKLFF.